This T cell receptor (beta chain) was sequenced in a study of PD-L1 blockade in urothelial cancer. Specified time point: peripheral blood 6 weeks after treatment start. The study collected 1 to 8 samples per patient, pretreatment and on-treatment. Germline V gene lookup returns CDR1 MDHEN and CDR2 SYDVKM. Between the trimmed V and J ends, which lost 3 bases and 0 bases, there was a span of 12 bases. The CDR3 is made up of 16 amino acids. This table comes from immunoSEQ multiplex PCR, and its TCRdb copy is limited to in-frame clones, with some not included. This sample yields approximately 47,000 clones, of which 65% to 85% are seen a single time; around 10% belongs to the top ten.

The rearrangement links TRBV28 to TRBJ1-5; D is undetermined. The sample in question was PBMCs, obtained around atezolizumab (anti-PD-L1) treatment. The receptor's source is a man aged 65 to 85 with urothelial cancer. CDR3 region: CASSLEEVDSNQPQHF. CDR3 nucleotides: TGTGCCAGCAGTTTGGAGGAGGTCGATAGCAATCAGCCCCAGCATTTT. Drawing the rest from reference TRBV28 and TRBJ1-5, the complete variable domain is DVKVTQSSRYLVKRTGEKVFLECVQDMDHENMFWYRQDPGLGLRLIYFSYDVKMKEKGDIPEGYSVSREKKERFSLILESASTNQTSMYLCASSLEEVDSNQPQHFGDGTRLSIL.